Below, 7 T cell receptor beta chains from the same sample are listed, as sequenced in a study of T cells in Graves' hyperthyroidism and ophthalmopathy. Amplified TCR beta CDR3 regions came from RNA transcripts. When the TCR CDR3 underwent first-round RT-PCR, the HTBI primer set was used. TCRdb independently ran MiXCR on the multiplex PCR reads; one entry per CDR3 protein. Of about 210,000 distinct CDR3 sequences detected, under 20% appear once; the ten largest clones hold approximately 50%. Sequencing was done on a sample of blood. The origin of the receptors is a man aged 50 to 60 with Graves' hyperthyroidism.

This clonotype was counted many times. The chain carries TRBV20-1 and TRBJ1-1; weak D call: TRBD1 (6 bases). V lost 6 bases and J 11 bases, leaving 19 bases between the germline ends. Germline V gene data show CDR1 as DFQATT and CDR2 as SNEGSKA (reference sequence). The length of the CDR3 is 12 residues. The chain's CDR3 is CSAPGNRAQAFF. CDR3 nucleotides: TGCAGTGCCCCAGGGAACAGGGCACAGGCTTTCTTT.

This clonotype was counted at least ten times. The V and J genes are TRBV3-1 and TRBJ1-1, with D perhaps TRBD1 (5 bases). Germline-derived CDR1 and CDR2 are LGHDT and YNNKEL (reference sequence). The CDR3 is 17 residues long. Trimming left V 0 bases short and J 1 base short, with 15 bases between. CDR3 sequence (DNA): TGTGCCAGCAGCCAAGATGGAAAGGGGCTAGCGAACACTGAAGCTTTCTTT. Encoded protein: CASSQDGKGLANTEAFF.

This clonotype was recorded many times. The chain's CDR3 is CASSPGPLSASGYTF. The CDR3 region has the DNA TGTGCCAGCAGCCCAGGACCGTTGTCGGCGTCTGGCTACACCTTC. This chain connects TRBV7-2 to TRBJ1-2; D gene unclear. CDR1 is SGHTA, CDR2 FQGNSA, per germline. Trimming took off 5 bases at V and 7 bases at J, with 20 bases between the two ends. The CDR3 extends over 15 amino acids.

This clonotype was observed many times. The rearrangement uses TRBV12-3 or TRBV12-4 and TRBJ2-2; the D gene is possibly TRBD2 (6 bases). This CDR3 contains 17 residues. Trimming removed 5 bases at V and 1 base at J, with 17 bases between. The CDR3 sequence is CASSEIAEILNTGELFF. The CDR3 coding sequence is TGTGCCAGCAGTGAAATAGCGGAGATCCTGAACACCGGGGAGCTGTTTTTT.

V usage is TRBV18 and J usage is TRBJ1-2; D remains unclear. The CDR3 runs 13 residues. V lost 2 bases, J lost 4 bases, and 8 bases lay in between. Germline V lookup: CDR1 KGHSH, CDR2 LQKENI. CDR3 protein: CASSPTSGYGYTF. The CDR3 DNA is TGTGCCAGCTCACCAACCTCAGGCTATGGCTACACCTTC.

This clonotype has at least ten counts. V is TRBV5-6 and J is TRBJ2-7; D is unresolved. The length of the CDR3 is 14 residues. Trimming took 4 bases from V and 2 from J, leaving 13 bases between them. Germline values: CDR1 SGHDT, CDR2 YYEEEE. CDR3 protein: CASSPVADAYEQYF. CDR3 nucleotides: TGTGCCAGCAGCCCGGTCGCCGATGCCTACGAGCAGTACTTC.

The chain is built from TRBV11-2 and TRBJ2-3, with TRBD1 matching over 9 bases. The CDR3 loop spans 15 amino acids. Germline CDR1 and CDR2: SGHAT and FQNNGV. V lost 2 bases, J lost 7 bases, and 7 bases stayed unmatched. DNA for the CDR3: TGTGCCAGCAGCTTATGGACAGGGGATCGACATACGCAGTATTTT. Translated, it gives CASSLWTGDRHTQYF.